Each of the 28 T cell receptor beta chains below was sequenced from the same sample in a study of Tregs in tolerant kidney transplant recipients. Profiled with immunoSEQ multiplex PCR; TCRdb holds only in-frame clones, not every one. The table has tens of thousands of clones, 93% seen once. The material sequenced was CD4+ T cells from blood, taken before the transplant. These receptors all stem from a human donor who received a combined kidney and bone marrow transplant.

The V gene is TRBV5-6, the J gene TRBJ1-5; 11 bases fit TRBD1. Germline loops: CDR1 SGHDT, CDR2 YYEEEE. The CDR3 contains 15 residues. V lost 4 bases, J lost 6 bases, and 6 bases stayed unmatched. CDR3 sequence reads: CASSPWTGGGQPQHF. The DNA for the CDR3 is TGTGCCAGCAGCCCCTGGACAGGGGGCGGTCAGCCCCAGCATTTT. The full variable domain, completed using reference TRBV5-6 and TRBJ1-5, is DAGVTQSPTHLIKTRGQQVTLRCSPKSGHDTVSWYQQALGQGPQFIFQYYEEEERQRGNFPDRFSGHQFPNYSSELNVNALLLGDSALYLCASSPWTGGGQPQHFGDGTRLSIL.

The chain has TRBV15 and TRBJ1-2; D is uncertain. The CDR3 spans 12 residues. V lost 11 bases, J lost 8 bases, and 18 bases lay in between. Looked up from germline, CDR1 is LNHNV and CDR2 is YYDKDF (reference sequence). This chain's CDR3 is CAAGRGERGYTF. The CDR3 DNA is TGTGCCGCCGGACGCGGGGAAAGAGGCTACACCTTC.

The J gene is TRBJ2-7, the V gene TRBV18; D unclear. V was shortened by 2 bases and J by 5 bases, with 10 bases between the two germline ends. Per germline, CDR1 KGHSH and CDR2 LQKENI. CDR3 length: 13 residues. CDR3 in DNA: TGTGCCAGCTCACCAATGATGAGCGACGAGCAGTACTTC. Amino acids: CASSPMMSDEQYF. The full variable domain, its missing parts supplied by reference TRBV18 and TRBJ2-7, is NAGVMQNPRHLVRRRGQEARLRCSPMKGHSHVYWYRQLPEEGLKFMVYLQKENIIDESGMPKERFSAEFPKEGPSILRIQQVVRGDSAAYFCASSPMMSDEQYFGPGTRLTVT.

The rearrangement uses TRBV10-3 and TRBJ2-1, with D perhaps matching TRBD2 (6 bases). This CDR3 spans 14 amino acids. CDR1 and CDR2 from the germline V gene are ENHRY and SYGVKD. V was pared by 0 bases and J by 5 bases, with 8 bases between. The CDR3 DNA reads as TGTGCCATCAGTGAGTCGGACTATAACAATGAGCAGTTCTTC. It codes for CAISESDYNNEQFF.

As to this clone: One junction end disagrees with the germline gene, perhaps due to a read error. This rearrangement joins TRBV4-2 to TRBJ2-2, with a weak D call TRBD2 (6 bases). Germline CDR1 is LGHNA and CDR2 is YNFKEQ. The CDR3 runs to 16 residues. The CDR3 sequence: CASSSSQPWDPGGLFF. The CDR3 DNA follows: TGTGCCAGCAGTTCTAGCCAACCGTGGGACCCCGGGGGGCTGTTTTTT.

CDR3 in DNA: TGTGCCAGCAGGGACAGGGCCTTCACTGAAGCTTTCTTT. Its protein is CASRDRAFTEAFF. V and J are TRBV6-5 and TRBJ1-1; TRBD1 aligns across 8 bases. The J segment lost 4 bases and the V segment lost 6 bases, leaving 4 bases of the junction unmatched. This CDR3 region has 13 residues. Germline lookup yields CDR1 MNHEY and CDR2 SVGAGI.

This clone was seen a single time. The genes are TRBV9 and TRBJ2-3, with TRBD2 matching over 12 bases. CDR3 size: 21 residues. Trimming took 0 bases from V and 0 from J; bases not matched to a gene: 14. Germline V CDR1 and CDR2: SGDLS, YYNGEE. The CDR3 protein is CASSVVRLEIGLAGSTDTQYF. DNA for the CDR3: TGTGCCAGCAGCGTAGTAAGGCTGGAGATAGGACTAGCGGGGAGCACAGATACGCAGTATTTT.

The chain has TRBV7-2 and TRBJ2-1; TRBD2 is a possible D gene (5 bases). V lost 4 bases and J 13 bases, leaving 14 bases between the germline ends. The CDR3 spans 12 residues. Germline V gene lookup returns CDR1 SGHTA and CDR2 FQGNSA. CDR3 coding DNA: TGTGCCAGCAGCTCCCAAGCGGTTCCCCAGTTCTTC. It specifies CASSSQAVPQFF. Together with reference TRBV7-2 and TRBJ2-1, the CDR3 gives the full variable domain: GAGVSQSPSNKVTEKGKDVELRCDPISGHTALYWYRQSLGQGLEFLIYFQGNSAPDKSGLPSDRFSAERTGGSVSTLTIQRTQQEDSAVYLCASSSQAVPQFFGPGTRLTVL.

The chain joins TRBV2 to TRBJ2-4; 7 bases fit TRBD1. Germline lookup yields CDR1 SNHLY and CDR2 FYNNEI. J lost 0 bases, V lost 1 base, and 3 bases had no gene match. The CDR3 is 16 residues long. Written as DNA, the CDR3 is TGTGCCAGCAGTGAAGGACAGGGCATAGCCAAAAACATTCAGTACTTC. This gives the protein CASSEGQGIAKNIQYF.

V usage is TRBV7-2 and J usage is TRBJ2-3, with 8 bases matching TRBD2. Germline CDR1 and CDR2: SGHTA and FQGNSA. The CDR3 is 17 amino acids. Unmatched junction bases numbered 11, after V lost 6 bases and J lost 0 bases. The CDR3, as DNA: TGTGCCAGCAGAGGAGTCAGGTCTAGCGGGAGCACAGATACGCAGTATTTT. As protein: CASRGVRSSGSTDTQYF.

The rearrangement uses TRBV7-3 and TRBJ2-5, with D tentatively TRBD1 (5 bases). Germline V lookup: CDR1 SGHTA, CDR2 FQGTGA. CDR3 length: 13 residues. V gave up 3 bases and J gave up 5 bases, with 10 bases separating them. The chain's CDR3 is CASSLTVGETQYF. The CDR3, as DNA: TGTGCCAGCAGCTTGACAGTTGGGGAGACCCAGTACTTC.

This sequence joins TRBV7-8 and TRBJ1-1; the D gene is possibly TRBD1 (6 bases). CDR1 and CDR2 (germline): SGHVS, FQNEAQ. There are 14 residues in the CDR3. V gave up 5 bases and J gave up 11 bases, with 21 bases separating them. The DNA of the CDR3 is TGTGCCAGCAGCCCCAGGGACATGGGGTACGAGGCTTTCTTT. The encoded protein is CASSPRDMGYEAFF.

Concerning this clone: Other DNA sequences in this sample translate to the same CDR3. V gene TRBV5-1 combines with J gene TRBJ1-6; maybe TRBD1 (5 bases). CDR1 and CDR2 (germline): SGHRS, YFSETQ. With 0 bases removed from V and 9 bases from J, the gap between germline ends came to 16 bases. The CDR3 consists of 16 residues. The CDR3 sequence is CASSLEGPGRSSPLHF. The CDR3 nucleotides are TGCGCCAGCAGCTTGGAGGGGCCGGGCAGAAGTTCACCCCTCCACTTT.

The chain recombines TRBV6-6 with TRBJ1-1; 7 nucleotides agree with TRBD1. After removal of 5 bases from V and 0 bases from J, the junction contained 6 bases not matched to a gene. The CDR3 runs 15 residues. Germline CDR1 and CDR2: MNHNY and SVGAGI (reference sequence). CDR3 in amino acids: CASSSTGALNTEAFF. In nucleotides, the CDR3 is TGTGCCAGCAGTAGTACAGGGGCCCTGAACACTGAAGCTTTCTTT.

V and J are TRBV9 and TRBJ2-7; TRBD1 matches 11 bases. Germline-derived CDR1 and CDR2 are SGDLS and YYNGEE. The CDR3 spans 16 residues. J lost 2 bases, V lost 4 bases, and 8 bases had no gene match. The CDR3 spells CASSPRDRGGTYEQYF. The CDR3, as DNA: TGTGCCAGCAGCCCGAGGGACAGGGGGGGTACCTACGAGCAGTACTTC.

The table lists this clone with a count of one. The CDR3, as DNA: TGTGCCAGCCGCGGGGGGGGAGCTAACACCGGGGAGCTGTTTTTT. This codes for CASRGGGANTGELFF. The chain recombines TRBV7-9 with TRBJ2-2, with TRBD2 identical over 9 bases. The CDR3 consists of 15 residues. The germline V gene has CDR1 SEHNR and CDR2 FQNEAQ (reference sequence). Unmatched junction bases numbered 6, after V lost 8 bases and J lost 2 bases.

This sequence joins TRBV4-1 and TRBJ2-7; perhaps TRBD1 as D (6 bases). CDR3 length: 14 amino acids. The V gene lost 4 bases and the J gene lost 1 base, with 11 bases spanning the gap. CDR1 and CDR2 from the germline V gene are MGHRA and YSYEKL. In DNA form, the CDR3 reads TGCGCCAGCAGCCGAAGAGACAGGTCCTACGAGCAGTACTTC. It specifies CASSRRDRSYEQYF.

The chain uses TRBV30 and TRBJ2-5, with a tentative D call TRBD2 (6 bases). Germline CDR1 and CDR2: GTSNPN and SVGIG (reference sequence). V shed 8 bases and J shed 7 bases, with 23 bases lying between them. The CDR3 sequence is 14 residues long. The CDR3 region is CALGLWGRERTQYF. The CDR3 nucleotides are TGTGCCCTGGGACTCTGGGGACGGGAAAGGACCCAGTACTTC.

The V gene is TRBV9, the J gene TRBJ1-4; the match to TRBD1 covers 8 bases. The CDR3 is 15 residues long. The V gene's germline CDR1 is SGDLS and CDR2 YYNGEE. After removal of 4 bases from V and 3 bases from J, the junction contained 5 bases not matched to a gene. This CDR3 is CASSFGQGSNEKLFF. The CDR3, as DNA: TGTGCCAGCAGCTTCGGACAGGGTTCTAATGAAAAACTGTTTTTT.

The rearrangement joins TRBV2 to TRBJ2-3; D gene unclear. The CDR3 has 14 amino acids. Germline V CDR1 and CDR2: SNHLY, FYNNEI. V was cut by 5 bases and J by 4 bases, with 13 bases left in between. The CDR3, as DNA: TGTGCCAGCAGTCTCCTCCTCCCGTCAGATACGCAGTATTTT. It is translated as CASSLLLPSDTQYF.

This chain links TRBV2 with TRBJ2-1; 7 bases match TRBD1. The germline gives CDR1 SNHLY, CDR2 FYNNEI. J lost 7 bases, V lost 8 bases, and 20 bases had no gene match. The CDR3 length is 17 residues. The CDR3 nucleotides read TGTGCCAGCGGAAGCGGCAAGGGACAGTTCTTGAGGAATGAGCAGTTCTTC. Translating it yields CASGSGKGQFLRNEQFF.

The gene calls are TRBV19 and TRBJ1-1; no reliable D call. Trimming cost V 6 bases and J 6 bases, with 14 bases left between them. The germline CDR1 and CDR2 sequences are LNHDA and SQIVND (reference sequence). This CDR3 has 13 residues. The CDR3, as DNA: TGTGCCAGTAGACTTGCCCCCTTGGCTGAAGCTTTCTTT. Its protein is CASRLAPLAEAFF.

This clone has a single count. V and J are TRBV6-4 and TRBJ2-5; D possibly corresponds to TRBD2 (5 bases). Germline CDR1 MRHNA, CDR2 SNTAGT. The germline V and J ends were trimmed by 4 bases and 11 bases, with 17 bases remaining between them. CDR3 length equals 13 residues. CDR3 bases: TGTGCCAGCAGTGGGACCCCCAAGGGAGAGCAGTACTTC. Translation: CASSGTPKGEQYF.

Concerning this clone: The germline gene is not matched at one end of the junction; a read error may be the cause. The chain joins TRBV2 to TRBJ1-1, with 7 nucleotides matching TRBD1. Germline V CDR1 and CDR2: SNHLY, FYNNEI. This CDR3 comprises 14 residues. The CDR3 loop reads CASIEGGLYTEAFF. DNA for the CDR3: TGTGCCAGCATTGAAGGGGGCCTGTACACTGAAGCTTTCTTT.

This chain links TRBV6-4 with TRBJ1-5; the D is unclear. Germline CDR1 is MRHNA and CDR2 is SNTAGT. CDR3 length equals 19 residues. The V end lost 3 bases, the J end lost 0 bases, and 21 bases lay between the germline ends. CDR3 residues: CASSEESIPTPYSNQPQHF. CDR3 nucleotides: TGTGCCAGCAGTGAGGAGAGCATCCCCACCCCATATAGCAATCAGCCCCAGCATTTT.

The count of this clone is one. The V gene is TRBV27, the J gene TRBJ1-6; no clear D gene. The V end was cut by 3 bases, the J end by 9 bases, with 6 bases between. The length of the CDR3 is 12 residues. CDR1 MNHEY and CDR2 SMNVEV come from the germline V gene (reference sequence). The CDR3 DNA follows: TGTGCCAGCAGTTTTAGTGGTTCACCCCTCCACTTT. Translation gives CASSFSGSPLHF.

The genes are TRBV18 and TRBJ1-1; D is unresolved. V was clipped by 0 bases and J by 0 bases, with 14 bases between them. CDR3 length: 17 residues. The germline V gene encodes CDR1 KGHSH and CDR2 LQKENI. The CDR3 bases are TGTGCCAGCTCACCACCGGAAAGGAGGGCAGTGAACACTGAAGCTTTCTTT. Its protein product is CASSPPERRAVNTEAFF.

This clone was picked up one time. The chain has TRBV11-3 and TRBJ1-1; weak D call: TRBD1 (5 bases). This CDR3 is built from 17 residues. Trimming shortened V by 1 base and J by 2 bases, and 17 bases separated the two germline ends. The germline V gene has CDR1 SGHNT and CDR2 YENEEA. The DNA for the CDR3 is TGTGCCAGCAGCTTAGTTGGGGCGCTTATTGGTAACACTGAAGCTTTCTTT. This gives the protein CASSLVGALIGNTEAFF.